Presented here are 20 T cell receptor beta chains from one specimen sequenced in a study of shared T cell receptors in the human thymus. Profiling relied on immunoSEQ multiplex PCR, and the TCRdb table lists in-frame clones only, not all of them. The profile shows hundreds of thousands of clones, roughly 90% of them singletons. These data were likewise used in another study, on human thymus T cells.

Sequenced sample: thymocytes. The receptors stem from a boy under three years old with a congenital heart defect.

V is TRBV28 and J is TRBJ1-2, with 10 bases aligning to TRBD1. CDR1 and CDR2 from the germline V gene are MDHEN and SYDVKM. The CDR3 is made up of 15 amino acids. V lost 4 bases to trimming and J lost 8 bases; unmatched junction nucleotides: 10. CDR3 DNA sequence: TGTGCCAGCAGTTGCTACCGGGACAGGGGATCCGGCTACACCTTC. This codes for CASSCYRDRGSGYTF.

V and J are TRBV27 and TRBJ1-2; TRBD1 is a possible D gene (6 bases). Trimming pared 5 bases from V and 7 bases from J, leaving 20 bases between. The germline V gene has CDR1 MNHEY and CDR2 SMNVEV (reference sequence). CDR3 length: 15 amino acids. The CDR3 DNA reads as TGTGCCAGCAGTCTTCACCCGGGGGGGGCGATTGGCTACACCTTC. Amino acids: CASSLHPGGAIGYTF.

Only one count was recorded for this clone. The CDR3, as DNA: TGTGCCAGCAGTGATGAGGGGGGACTAGGGGATCTAAAGACCCAGTACTTC. It encodes CASSDEGGLGDLKTQYF. The chain carries TRBV25-1 and TRBJ2-5; 8 positions agree with TRBD2. The CDR3 loop spans 17 amino acids. The germline V gene has CDR1 MGHDK and CDR2 SYGVNS. The V gene end was trimmed by 3 bases and the J gene end by 6 bases; junction bases not matched to a gene: 15.

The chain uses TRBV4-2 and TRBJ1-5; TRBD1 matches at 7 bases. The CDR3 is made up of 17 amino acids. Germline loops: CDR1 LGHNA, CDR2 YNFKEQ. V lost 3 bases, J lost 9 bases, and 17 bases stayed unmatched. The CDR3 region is CASSHRTTGKETRPQHF. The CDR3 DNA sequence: TGTGCCAGCAGCCACCGGACGACAGGGAAAGAAACACGGCCCCAGCATTTT.

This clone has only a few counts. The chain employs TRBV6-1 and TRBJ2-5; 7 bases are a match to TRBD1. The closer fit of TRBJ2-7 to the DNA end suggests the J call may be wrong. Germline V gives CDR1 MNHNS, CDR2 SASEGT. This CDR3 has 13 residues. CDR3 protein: CASTLDRSYEQYF. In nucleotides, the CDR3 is TGTGCCAGCACCTTGGACAGGTCCTACGAGCAGTACTTC.

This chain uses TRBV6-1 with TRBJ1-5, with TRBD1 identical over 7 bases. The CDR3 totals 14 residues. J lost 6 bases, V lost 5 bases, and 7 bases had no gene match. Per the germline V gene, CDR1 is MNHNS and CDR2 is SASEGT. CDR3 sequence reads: CASSLDRESQPQHF. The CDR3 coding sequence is TGTGCCAGCAGTCTTGACAGGGAATCTCAGCCCCAGCATTTT.

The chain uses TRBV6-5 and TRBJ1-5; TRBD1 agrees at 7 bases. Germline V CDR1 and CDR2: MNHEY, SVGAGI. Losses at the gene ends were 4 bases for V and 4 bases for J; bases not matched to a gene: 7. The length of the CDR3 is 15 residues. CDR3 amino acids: CASSSRGGSNQPQHF. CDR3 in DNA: TGTGCCAGCAGTTCCCGAGGGGGCTCTAATCAGCCCCAGCATTTT.

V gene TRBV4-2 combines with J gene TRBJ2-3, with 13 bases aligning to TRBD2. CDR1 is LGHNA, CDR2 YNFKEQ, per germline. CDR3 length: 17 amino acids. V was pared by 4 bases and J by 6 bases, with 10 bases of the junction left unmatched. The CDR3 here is CASSPPLAGGPRDTQYF. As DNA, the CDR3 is TGTGCCAGCAGCCCCCCACTAGCGGGAGGGCCCAGGGATACGCAGTATTTT.

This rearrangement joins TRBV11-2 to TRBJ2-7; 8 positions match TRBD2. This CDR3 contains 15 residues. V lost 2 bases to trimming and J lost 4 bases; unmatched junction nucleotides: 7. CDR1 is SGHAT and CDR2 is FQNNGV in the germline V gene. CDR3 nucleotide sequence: TGTGCCAGCAGCTTATGGTATAGCGGGACTTACGAGCAGTACTTC. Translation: CASSLWYSGTYEQYF.

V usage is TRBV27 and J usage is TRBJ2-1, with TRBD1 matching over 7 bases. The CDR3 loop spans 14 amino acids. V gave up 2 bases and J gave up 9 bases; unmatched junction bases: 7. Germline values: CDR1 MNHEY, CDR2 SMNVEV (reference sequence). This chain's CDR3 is CASSLTGVRSEQFF. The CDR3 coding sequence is TGTGCCAGCAGTTTAACAGGGGTTAGGAGTGAGCAGTTCTTC.

The CDR3 coding sequence is TGTGCCAGCAGGTCAGGGGTCAGCTCTGGAAACACCATATATTTT. This encodes CASRSGVSSGNTIYF. The rearrangement links TRBV27 to TRBJ1-3; perhaps TRBD1 as D (6 bases). CDR3 size: 15 residues. Trimming took off 6 bases at V and 0 bases at J, with 12 bases between the two ends. The germline V gene has CDR1 MNHEY and CDR2 SMNVEV (reference sequence).

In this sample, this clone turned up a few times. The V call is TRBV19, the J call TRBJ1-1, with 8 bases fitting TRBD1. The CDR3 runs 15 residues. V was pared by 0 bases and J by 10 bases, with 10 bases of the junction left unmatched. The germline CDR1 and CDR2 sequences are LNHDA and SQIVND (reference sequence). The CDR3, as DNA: TGTGCCAGTAGTATAGATCCACGGACAGGGTTTGGAGCTTTCTTT. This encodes CASSIDPRTGFGAFF.

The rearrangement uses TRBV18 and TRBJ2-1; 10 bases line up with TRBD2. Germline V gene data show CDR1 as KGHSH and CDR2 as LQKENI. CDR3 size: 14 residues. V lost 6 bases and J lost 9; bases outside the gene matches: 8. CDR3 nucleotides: TGTGCCAGCTCTCCTAGCGGGAGTGCGGGTGAGCAGTTCTTC. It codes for CASSPSGSAGEQFF.

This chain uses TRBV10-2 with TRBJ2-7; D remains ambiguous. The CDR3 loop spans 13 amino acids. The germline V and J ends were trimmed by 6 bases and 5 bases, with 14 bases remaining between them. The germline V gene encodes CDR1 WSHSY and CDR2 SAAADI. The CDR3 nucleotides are TGCGCCAGCAGAGAGCCATCCGAGGACGAGCAGTACTTC. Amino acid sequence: CASREPSEDEQYF.

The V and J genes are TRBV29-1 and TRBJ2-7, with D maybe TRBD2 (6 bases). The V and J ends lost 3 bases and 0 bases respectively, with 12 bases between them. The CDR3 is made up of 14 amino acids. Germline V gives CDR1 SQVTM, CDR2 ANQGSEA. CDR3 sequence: CSVEASESSYEQYF. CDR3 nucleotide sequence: TGCAGCGTTGAGGCTAGCGAGAGCTCCTACGAGCAGTACTTC.

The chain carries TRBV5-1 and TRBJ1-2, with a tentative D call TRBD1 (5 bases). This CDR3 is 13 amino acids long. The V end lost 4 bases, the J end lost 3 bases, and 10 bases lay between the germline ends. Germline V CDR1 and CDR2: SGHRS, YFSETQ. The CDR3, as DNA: TGCGCCAGCAGCCCCCGGGGGGACTATGGCTACACCTTC. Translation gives CASSPRGDYGYTF.

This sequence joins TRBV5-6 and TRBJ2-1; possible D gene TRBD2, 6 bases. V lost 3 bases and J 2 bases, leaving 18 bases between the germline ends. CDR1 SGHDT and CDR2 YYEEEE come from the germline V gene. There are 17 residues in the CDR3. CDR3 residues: CASSSPIADFTYNEQFF. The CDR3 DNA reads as TGTGCCAGCAGCTCCCCCATAGCGGACTTTACCTACAATGAGCAGTTCTTC. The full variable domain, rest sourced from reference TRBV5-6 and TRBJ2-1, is DAGVTQSPTHLIKTRGQQVTLRCSPKSGHDTVSWYQQALGQGPQFIFQYYEEEERQRGNFPDRFSGHQFPNYSSELNVNALLLGDSALYLCASSSPIADFTYNEQFFGPGTRLTVL.

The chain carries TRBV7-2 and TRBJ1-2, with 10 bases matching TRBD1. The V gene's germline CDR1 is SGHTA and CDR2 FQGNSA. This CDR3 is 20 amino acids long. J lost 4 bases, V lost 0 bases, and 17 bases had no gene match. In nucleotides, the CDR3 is TGTGCCAGCAGCTTAGCTGTGCACCGGGACAGGGGCCCCCACGGCTATGGCTACACCTTC. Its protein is CASSLAVHRDRGPHGYGYTF.

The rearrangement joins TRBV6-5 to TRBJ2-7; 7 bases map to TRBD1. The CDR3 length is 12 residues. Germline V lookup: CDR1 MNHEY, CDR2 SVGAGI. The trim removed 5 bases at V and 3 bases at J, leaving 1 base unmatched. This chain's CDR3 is CASSRQGYEQYF. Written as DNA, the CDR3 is TGTGCCAGCAGTAGACAGGGCTACGAGCAGTACTTC.

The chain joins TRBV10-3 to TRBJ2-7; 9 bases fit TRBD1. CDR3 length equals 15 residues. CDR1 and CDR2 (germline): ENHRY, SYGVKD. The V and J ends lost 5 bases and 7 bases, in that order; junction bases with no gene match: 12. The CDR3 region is CAISPLQGAAREQYF. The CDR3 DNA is TGTGCCATCAGTCCACTACAGGGGGCGGCTAGGGAGCAGTACTTC.